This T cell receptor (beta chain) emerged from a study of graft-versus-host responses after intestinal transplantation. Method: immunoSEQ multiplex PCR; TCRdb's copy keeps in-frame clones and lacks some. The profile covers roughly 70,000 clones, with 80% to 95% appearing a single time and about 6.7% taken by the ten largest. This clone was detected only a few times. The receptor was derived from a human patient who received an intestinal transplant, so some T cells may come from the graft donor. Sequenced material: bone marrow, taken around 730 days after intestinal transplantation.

The CDR3 nucleotides are TGTGCCAGCAGAGGTGGGAACTCCTACGAGCAGTACTTC. It translates to CASRGGNSYEQYF. The chain couples TRBV6-1 to TRBJ2-7; D gene uncertain. The germline V gene encodes CDR1 MNHNS and CDR2 SASEGT. Trimming pared 6 bases from V and 0 bases from J, leaving 9 bases between. The CDR3 loop spans 13 amino acids.